Below are 27 T cell receptor beta chains sequenced from a single sample in a study of ipilimumab plus nivolumab after autologous stem cell transplantation. Repertoires were generated with immunoSEQ multiplex PCR, while TCRdb's copy carries only in-frame clones and drops some. The sample lists tens of thousands of clones, nearly 95% occurring once. Sample: PBMCs, taken in a trial of ipilimumab plus nivolumab as post-transplant consolidation. The receptors were sampled from a male donor with multiple myeloma.

The chain uses TRBV19 and TRBJ2-1; 7 nucleotides match TRBD1. Germline V gene sequence: CDR1 LNHDA, CDR2 SQIVND (reference sequence). The CDR3 sequence is 13 residues long. V gave up 7 bases and J gave up 4 bases; unmatched junction bases: 4. Written as DNA, the CDR3 is TGTGCCAGTAAGGAACAGGGGTACAATGAGCAGTTCTTC. Translation gives CASKEQGYNEQFF.

CDR3 protein: CASSTFRQSSGNTIYF. CDR3 coding DNA: TGTGCCAGCAGCACTTTCAGACAGAGCTCTGGAAACACCATATATTTT. The rearrangement links TRBV7-8 to TRBJ1-3, with D perhaps matching TRBD1 (5 bases). From germline, CDR1 is SGHVS and CDR2 FQNEAQ. Trimming left V 5 bases short and J 0 bases short, with 14 bases between. The CDR3 is 16 residues long.

V and J are TRBV6-5 and TRBJ1-4, with 8 bases identical to TRBD1. The J segment lost 7 bases and the V segment lost 5 bases, leaving 3 bases of the junction unmatched. Germline CDR1 reads MNHEY; CDR2 reads SVGAGI. This CDR3 region has 13 residues. CDR3 sequence: CASSVDRAEKLFF. CDR3 nucleotide sequence: TGTGCCAGCAGTGTGGACAGGGCTGAAAAACTGTTTTTT.

The gene calls are TRBV29-1 and TRBJ2-1, with 9 bases fitting TRBD2. CDR3 length equals 14 residues. Trimming cost V 3 bases and J 4 bases; bases outside gene matches: 4. Looked up from germline, CDR1 is SQVTM and CDR2 is ANQGSEA. DNA for the CDR3: TGCAGCGTTGATAAAGCGGGGGGATACAATGAGCAGTTCTTC. Amino acid sequence: CSVDKAGGYNEQFF.

The chain links TRBV10-3 to TRBJ2-3, with D perhaps assigned TRBD1 or TRBD2 (5 bases each). CDR1 is ENHRY, CDR2 SYGVKD, per germline. The ends were cut back, 5 bases at V and 6 bases at J, with 12 bases in the middle. The CDR3 runs to 13 residues. CDR3 residues: CAISPRGGDTQYF. As DNA, the CDR3 is TGTGCCATCAGTCCCCGTGGGGGTGATACGCAGTATTTT.

The chain is built from TRBV28 and TRBJ1-1, with D perhaps TRBD1 (6 bases). CDR3 length: 17 amino acids. Germline CDR1 is MDHEN and CDR2 is SYDVKM. Trimming shortened V by 2 bases and J by 4 bases, and 20 bases separated the two germline ends. The CDR3 DNA is TGTGCCAGCAGTTTAGGGAAAAGGGGGGCACTGGGCACTGAAGCTTTCTTT. This translates into CASSLGKRGALGTEAFF.

The genes are TRBV11-2 and TRBJ1-2; a possible D gene is TRBD1 (6 bases). V lost 3 bases and J lost 2, with 10 bases in between. The CDR3 has 14 amino acids. Germline assignment: CDR1 SGHAT and CDR2 FQNNGV. This CDR3 is CASSFSTGNYGYTF. As DNA, the CDR3 is TGTGCCAGCAGCTTTAGTACAGGGAACTATGGCTACACCTTC. Full variable domain (remainder filled in from reference TRBV11-2 and TRBJ1-2): EAGVAQSPRYKIIEKRQSVAFWCNPISGHATLYWYQQILGQGPKLLIQFQNNGVVDDSQLPKDRFSAERLKGVDSTLKIQPAKLEDSAVYLCASSFSTGNYGYTFGSGTRLTVV.

J is TRBJ1-5 and V is TRBV15; D perhaps matches TRBD1 (5 bases). Between the trimmed V and J ends, which lost 0 bases and 8 bases, there was a span of 8 bases. This CDR3 region has 13 residues. Germline values: CDR1 LNHNV, CDR2 YYDKDF (reference sequence). The CDR3 nucleotides are TGTGCCACCAGCAGAGATGGGGGGGAGCCCCAGCATTTT. As protein: CATSRDGGEPQHF.

The rearrangement joins TRBV12-5 to TRBJ1-6; D is ambiguous. Germline loops: CDR1 LGHNT, CDR2 FRNRAP. Deletions cut 7 bases from V and 4 bases from J, with 14 bases between. The CDR3 length is 15 residues. The CDR3 DNA follows: TGTGCTAGTGCCAAGGGCGAGATTTATAATTCACCCCTCCACTTT. Residues: CASAKGEIYNSPLHF.

The V call is TRBV19, the J call TRBJ1-2; D is unresolved. Germline CDR1 is LNHDA and CDR2 is SQIVND (reference sequence). V lost 5 bases and J 6 bases, leaving 7 bases between the germline ends. The CDR3 consists of 11 residues. The CDR3: CASSETDGYTF. Written as DNA, the CDR3 is TGTGCCAGTAGTGAGACGGATGGCTACACCTTC.

The chain joins TRBV27 to TRBJ2-1; possible D gene TRBD1, 5 bases. Trimming pared 5 bases from V and 3 bases from J, leaving 23 bases between. The CDR3 consists of 18 residues. CDR1 is MNHEY, CDR2 SMNVEV, per germline (reference sequence). The CDR3 DNA reads TGTGCCAGCAGTACATCACCCAGACAGCCTATAATCTACAATGAGCAGTTCTTC. It specifies CASSTSPRQPIIYNEQFF.

This rearrangement joins TRBV19 to TRBJ1-1; the match to TRBD1 covers 7 bases. Per the germline V gene, CDR1 is LNHDA and CDR2 is SQIVND (reference sequence). Unmatched junction bases numbered 6, after V lost 5 bases and J lost 6 bases. CDR3 size: 13 residues. The CDR3 sequence is CASSRTGRSEAFF. The CDR3 DNA reads as TGTGCCAGTAGTCGGACAGGAAGATCTGAAGCTTTCTTT.

The chain recombines TRBV4-1 with TRBJ2-1; 10 bases are shared with TRBD2. Germline V gene sequence: CDR1 MGHRA, CDR2 YSYEKL. This CDR3 contains 14 residues. Trimming removed 8 bases from V and 8 bases from J; junction bases left unmatched: 9. DNA of the CDR3: TGCGCCAGCCAGCGGGGGGGTTCTTTTGATGAGCAGTTCTTC. It specifies CASQRGGSFDEQFF.

The V and J genes are TRBV11-3 and TRBJ2-5, with D possibly TRBD2 on 5 matching bases. Germline-derived CDR1 and CDR2 are SGHNT and YENEEA. CDR3 length equals 14 residues. Trimming shortened V by 1 base and J by 5 bases, and 11 bases separated the two germline ends. The chain's CDR3 is CASSLGPSSETQYF. In DNA form, the CDR3 reads TGTGCCAGCAGCTTAGGTCCTAGCAGCGAGACCCAGTACTTC.

The table lists this clone with a count of one. The V gene is TRBV21-1, the J gene TRBJ2-5; no check of the table's D call, TRBD1, against the DNA was made. TRBV21-1 is termed a pseudogene. The CDR3 is made up of 13 amino acids. This CDR3 reads CAMLRTAQETQYF. As DNA, the CDR3 is TGTGCCATGCTTCGGACAGCCCAAGAGACCCAGTACTTC.

The CDR3 nucleotides are TGTGCCAGTAGTATAGAAAGGACTAGCGGGAGTCCAGATACGCAGTATTTT. Translation gives CASSIERTSGSPDTQYF. The V and J genes are TRBV19 and TRBJ2-3; 13 bases align to TRBD2. Germline assignment: CDR1 LNHDA and CDR2 SQIVND (reference sequence). The CDR3 covers 17 residues. Trimming removed 0 bases from V and 4 bases from J; junction bases left unmatched: 4.

This chain links TRBV11-1 with TRBJ1-2; D uncertain. The CDR3 runs to 13 residues. The V and J ends lost 4 bases and 6 bases respectively, with 12 bases between them. From germline, CDR1 is SGHAT and CDR2 FQDESV (reference sequence). The CDR3 DNA reads TGTGCCAGCAGCTACCCCGACTTGCATGGCTACACCTTC. Amino acid sequence: CASSYPDLHGYTF.

The chain has TRBV6-1 and TRBJ2-3; D not certain. The CDR3 is 13 residues long. V shed 10 bases and J shed 1 base, with 12 bases lying between them. Per the germline V gene, CDR1 is MNHNS and CDR2 is SASEGT. In DNA form, the CDR3 reads TGTGCCATACGACACCCGGGCACAGATACGCAGTATTTT. Residues: CAIRHPGTDTQYF.

This rearrangement joins TRBV4-1 to TRBJ2-3; D is possibly TRBD2 (5 bases). Trimming cost V 0 bases and J 4 bases, with 11 bases left between them. The germline V gene encodes CDR1 MGHRA and CDR2 YSYEKL. The CDR3 has 15 amino acids. CDR3 amino acids: CASSQEGRVADTQYF. CDR3 in DNA: TGCGCCAGCAGCCAAGAAGGGAGAGTTGCAGATACGCAGTATTTT.

J is TRBJ1-1 and V is TRBV19; the D is unclear. V was shortened by 6 bases and J by 3 bases, with 11 bases between the two germline ends. Germline assignment: CDR1 LNHDA and CDR2 SQIVND (reference sequence). This CDR3 has 13 residues. The CDR3 loop is CASRDGRDTEAFF. The DNA for the CDR3 is TGTGCCAGTAGAGACGGGAGGGACACTGAAGCTTTCTTT.

The rearrangement joins TRBV19 to TRBJ2-1; 14 positions match TRBD2. Trimming removed 5 bases from V and 1 base from J; junction bases left unmatched: 4. Per germline, CDR1 LNHDA and CDR2 SQIVND (reference sequence). CDR3 length equals 17 residues. Here the CDR3 DNA reads TGTGCCAGTAGTGGGAGGACTAGCGGGGGGTCCTACAATGAGCAGTTCTTC. It encodes CASSGRTSGGSYNEQFF.

The CDR3 reads CARSLYEQYF. DNA for the CDR3: TGTGCCAGAAGCTTATACGAGCAGTACTTC. The J gene is TRBJ2-7, the V gene TRBV7-5. TRBV7-5 is a recognized pseudogene. CDR3 length: 10 residues.

V usage is TRBV4-3 and J usage is TRBJ2-1; 15 bases line up with TRBD2. The V gene end was trimmed by 0 bases and the J gene end by 1 base; junction bases not matched to a gene: 7. Per the germline V gene, CDR1 is LGHNA and CDR2 is YSLEER. This CDR3 spans 20 amino acids. CDR3 sequence reads: CASSQDPGTSGRRSYNEQFF. CDR3 in DNA: TGCGCCAGCAGCCAAGACCCTGGGACTAGCGGGAGGCGGTCCTACAATGAGCAGTTCTTC.

The chain employs TRBV9 and TRBJ2-3; D is uncertain. The V end was cut by 4 bases, the J end by 4 bases, with 4 bases between. The CDR3 covers 11 residues. Germline lookup yields CDR1 SGDLS and CDR2 YYNGEE. For the CDR3, the DNA is TGTGCCAGCAGCCTCGCAGATACGCAGTATTTT. The encoded protein is CASSLADTQYF.

V and J are TRBV6-6 and TRBJ2-7; 7 bases map to TRBD1. This CDR3 comprises 10 residues. The V gene's germline CDR1 is MNHNY and CDR2 SVGAGI (reference sequence). After removal of 8 bases from V and 10 bases from J, the junction contained 5 bases not matched to a gene. The CDR3 reads CASPRGSQYF. The DNA for the CDR3 is TGTGCCAGCCCCAGGGGGTCCCAGTACTTC.

This sequence joins TRBV9 and TRBJ1-2, with D unresolved. V lost 2 bases, J lost 4 bases, and 15 bases lay in between. The CDR3 loop spans 15 amino acids. Per the germline V gene, CDR1 is SGDLS and CDR2 is YYNGEE. DNA of the CDR3: TGTGCCAGCAGCGTCGGCCATCGAGTAGGCTATGGCTACACCTTC. This codes for CASSVGHRVGYGYTF.

The V call is TRBV18, the J call TRBJ2-5, with unresolved D. Germline CDR1 is KGHSH and CDR2 is LQKENI. The CDR3 extends over 14 amino acids. V gave up 0 bases and J gave up 2 bases, with 7 bases separating them. CDR3 bases: TGTGCCAGCTCACCACCCAACAGACAAGAGACCCAGTACTTC. Protein product: CASSPPNRQETQYF.